A selection of T cell receptor beta chains follows, all from one sample in a study of T-cell memory formation after mild COVID-19. From the 5' RACE reads, TCRdb called clonotypes with MiXCR, one entry per CDR3 protein. This sample has around 400,000 distinct CDR3 sequences; approximately 24% occur once, and the top ten carry about 10%. Sequencing used PBMCs or a T cell subset sorted from them (not recorded which). These receptors were collected from an adult woman who had mild COVID-19 (a few samples of this study predate the infection). Cell type and time point are not known. CDR3s include the opening cysteine and the closing phenylalanine or tryptophan. Each record gives: clone size, V gene, D gene, J gene, CDR3 DNA, CDR3 protein. A D gene is named only where the DNA matches it firmly. Part of the rows lack a size; the others show once, few, many or a class for expanded clones.

clone size: .
V gene: TRBV5-1
D gene: TRBD1
J gene: TRBJ1-2
CDR3 DNA: TGCGCCAGCAGCTTGGCGGGGGACAGGGCCTCCTATGGCTACACCTTC
CDR3 protein: CASSLAGDRASYGYTF

clone size: .
V gene: TRBV29-1
D gene: .
J gene: TRBJ1-3
CDR3 DNA: TGCAGCGTTGTTGTGGGGCAGGGAAACACCATATATTTT
CDR3 protein: CSVVVGQGNTIYF

clone size: .
V gene: TRBV7-9
D gene: .
J gene: TRBJ1-2
CDR3 DNA: TGTGCCAGCAGCCCGGACACAATCTATGGCTACACCTTC
CDR3 protein: CASSPDTIYGYTF

clone size: once
V gene: TRBV7-6
D gene: TRBD1
J gene: TRBJ2-5
CDR3 DNA: TGTGCCAGCAGCCGACAGGGGGCGCCGAAGACCCAGTACTTC
CDR3 protein: CASSRQGAPKTQYF

clone size: .
V gene: TRBV12-3/TRBV12-4
D gene: TRBD1
J gene: TRBJ2-7
CDR3 DNA: TGTGCCAGCAGTTCACCCGGGACAGCCTACGAGCAGTACTTC
CDR3 protein: CASSSPGTAYEQYF

clone size: .
V gene: TRBV12-3/TRBV12-4
D gene: .
J gene: TRBJ1-2
CDR3 DNA: TGTGCCAGCAGTTTATGGGTGAATGGCTACACCTTC
CDR3 protein: CASSLWVNGYTF

clone size: .
V gene: TRBV7-3
D gene: .
J gene: TRBJ1-1
CDR3 DNA: TGTGCCAGCAGCCCGGGGCCTTTGGGTGAAGCTTTCTTT
CDR3 protein: CASSPGPLGEAFF

clone size: .
V gene: TRBV5-1
D gene: TRBD2
J gene: TRBJ2-4
CDR3 DNA: TGCGCCAGCAGCAAGGGACTAGCGGGAGCGGAGAACATTCAGTACTTC
CDR3 protein: CASSKGLAGAENIQYF

clone size: .
V gene: TRBV6-5
D gene: TRBD1
J gene: TRBJ2-1
CDR3 DNA: TGTGCCAGCAGTAAGACAGGGGTCAATGAGCAGTTCTTC
CDR3 protein: CASSKTGVNEQFF

clone size: .
V gene: TRBV3-1
D gene: TRBD1
J gene: TRBJ1-5
CDR3 DNA: TGTGCCAGCAGCCAAGGGCCCAGGGGGGATAGCAATCAGCCCCAGCATTTT
CDR3 protein: CASSQGPRGDSNQPQHF

clone size: .
V gene: TRBV19
D gene: .
J gene: TRBJ1-5
CDR3 DNA: TGTGCCAGTGGTAGATATAGCAATCAGCCCCAGCATTTT
CDR3 protein: CASGRYSNQPQHF

clone size: .
V gene: TRBV12-3/TRBV12-4
D gene: .
J gene: TRBJ1-1
CDR3 DNA: TGTGCCAGCATTTTTGGGGGGGGACCCCCGAAAGCTTTCTTT
CDR3 protein: CASIFGGGPPKAFF

clone size: many
V gene: TRBV11-2
D gene: TRBD1
J gene: TRBJ1-6
CDR3 DNA: TGTGCCAGCAGCCCCAGAGGAGGGGGCGGGTCACCCCTCCACTTT
CDR3 protein: CASSPRGGGGSPLHF

clone size: .
V gene: TRBV3-1
D gene: .
J gene: TRBJ2-5
CDR3 DNA: TGTGCCAGCAGCCAAGATGGCAGTCCCGGAGAGACCCAGTACTTC
CDR3 protein: CASSQDGSPGETQYF

clone size: .
V gene: TRBV4-2
D gene: TRBD1
J gene: TRBJ1-1
CDR3 DNA: TGTGCCAGCAGACGTGACAGGGGGGAGGAAGAAGCTTTCTTT
CDR3 protein: CASRRDRGEEEAFF

clone size: few
V gene: TRBV18
D gene: .
J gene: TRBJ2-2
CDR3 DNA: TGTGCCAGCTCACAATGGCCTGTGACATCGACGAACACCGGGGAGCTGTTTTTT
CDR3 protein: CASSQWPVTSTNTGELFF

clone size: .
V gene: TRBV7-2
D gene: TRBD1
J gene: TRBJ1-2
CDR3 DNA: TGTGCCAGCAGCTCTCCGACAGGGACCGGGGGCTACACCTTC
CDR3 protein: CASSSPTGTGGYTF

clone size: .
V gene: TRBV14
D gene: .
J gene: TRBJ2-7
CDR3 DNA: TGTGCCAGCAGCCAGTGGGCCGGGGCTCTCAGCTCCTACGAGCAGTACTTC
CDR3 protein: CASSQWAGALSSYEQYF